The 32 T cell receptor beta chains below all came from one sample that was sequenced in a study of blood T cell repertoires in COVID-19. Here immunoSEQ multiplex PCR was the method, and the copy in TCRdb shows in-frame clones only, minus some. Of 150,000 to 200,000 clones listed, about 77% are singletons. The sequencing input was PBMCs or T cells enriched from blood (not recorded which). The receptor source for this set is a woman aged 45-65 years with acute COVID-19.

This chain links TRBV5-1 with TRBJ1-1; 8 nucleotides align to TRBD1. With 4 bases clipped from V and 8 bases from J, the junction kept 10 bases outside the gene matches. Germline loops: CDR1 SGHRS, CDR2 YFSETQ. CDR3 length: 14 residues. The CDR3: CASSIQGAGREAFF. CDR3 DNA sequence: TGCGCCAGCAGCATTCAGGGGGCGGGTAGGGAAGCTTTCTTT. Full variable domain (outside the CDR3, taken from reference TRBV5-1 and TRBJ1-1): KAGVTQTPRYLIKTRGQQVTLSCSPISGHRSVSWYQQTPGQGLQFLFEYFSETQRNKGNFPGRFSGRQFSNSRSEMNVSTLELGDSALYLCASSIQGAGREAFFGQGTRLTVV.

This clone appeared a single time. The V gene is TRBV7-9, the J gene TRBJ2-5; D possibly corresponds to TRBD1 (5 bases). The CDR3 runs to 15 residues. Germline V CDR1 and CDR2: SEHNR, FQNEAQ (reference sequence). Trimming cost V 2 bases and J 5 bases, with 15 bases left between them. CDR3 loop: CASSLWGRDGETQYF. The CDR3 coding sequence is TGTGCCAGCAGCTTATGGGGCAGGGATGGGGAGACCCAGTACTTC.

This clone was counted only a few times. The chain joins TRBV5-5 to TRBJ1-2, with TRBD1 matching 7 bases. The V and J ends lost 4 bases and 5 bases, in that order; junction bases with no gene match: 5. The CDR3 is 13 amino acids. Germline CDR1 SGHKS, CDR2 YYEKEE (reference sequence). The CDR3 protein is CASSQTGVYGYTF. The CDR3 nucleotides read TGTGCCAGCAGCCAAACAGGGGTGTATGGCTACACCTTC.

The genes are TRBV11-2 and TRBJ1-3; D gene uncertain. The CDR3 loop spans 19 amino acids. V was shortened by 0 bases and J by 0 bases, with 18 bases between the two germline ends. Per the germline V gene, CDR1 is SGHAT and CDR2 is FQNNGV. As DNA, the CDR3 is TGTGCCAGCAGCTTAGAATTGGCAGGTGCTTTACACTCTGGAAACACCATATATTTT. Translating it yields CASSLELAGALHSGNTIYF.

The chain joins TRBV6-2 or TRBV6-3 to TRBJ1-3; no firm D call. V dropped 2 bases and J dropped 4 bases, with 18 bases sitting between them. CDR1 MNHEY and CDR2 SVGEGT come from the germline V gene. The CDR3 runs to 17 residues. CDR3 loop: CASSYPELAGPGNTIYF. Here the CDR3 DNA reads TGTGCCAGCAGTTACCCCGAATTGGCGGGCCCAGGAAACACCATATATTTT.

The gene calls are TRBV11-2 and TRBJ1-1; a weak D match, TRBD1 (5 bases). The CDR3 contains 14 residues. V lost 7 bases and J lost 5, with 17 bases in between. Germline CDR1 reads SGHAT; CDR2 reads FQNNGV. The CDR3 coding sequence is TGTGCCAGCAAGGGGTTAGGGGAGGATACTGAAGCTTTCTTT. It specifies CASKGLGEDTEAFF.

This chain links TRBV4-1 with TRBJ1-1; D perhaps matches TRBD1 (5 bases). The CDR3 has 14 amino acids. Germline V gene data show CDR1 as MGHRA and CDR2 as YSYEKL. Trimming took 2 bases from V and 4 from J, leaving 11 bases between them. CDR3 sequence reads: CASSQLPGGTEAFF. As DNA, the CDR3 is TGCGCCAGCAGCCAACTCCCCGGGGGCACTGAAGCTTTCTTT.

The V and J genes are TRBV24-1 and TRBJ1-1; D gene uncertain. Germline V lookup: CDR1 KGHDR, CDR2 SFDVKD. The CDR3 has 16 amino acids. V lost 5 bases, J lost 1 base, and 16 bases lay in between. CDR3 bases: TGTGCCACCAGTGGACGCGGAGGGAGTGGGAACACTGAAGCTTTCTTT. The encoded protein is CATSGRGGSGNTEAFF.

CDR3 sequence reads: CASTPDRGLRGNQPQHF. DNA for the CDR3: TGTGCCAGTACCCCGGACAGGGGCCTTAGGGGCAATCAGCCCCAGCATTTT. The chain joins TRBV19 to TRBJ1-5, with 9 bases matching TRBD1. J was trimmed by 2 bases and V by 7 bases; bases with no gene match: 12. CDR3 length equals 17 residues. CDR1 LNHDA and CDR2 SQIVND come from the germline V gene (reference sequence).

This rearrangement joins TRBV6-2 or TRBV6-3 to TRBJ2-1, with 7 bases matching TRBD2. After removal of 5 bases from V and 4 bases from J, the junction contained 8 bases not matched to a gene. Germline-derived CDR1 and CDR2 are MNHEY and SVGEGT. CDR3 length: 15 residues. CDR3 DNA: TGTGCCAGCAGTCCAGCGGGGACGGGTTACAATGAGCAGTTCTTC. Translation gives CASSPAGTGYNEQFF.

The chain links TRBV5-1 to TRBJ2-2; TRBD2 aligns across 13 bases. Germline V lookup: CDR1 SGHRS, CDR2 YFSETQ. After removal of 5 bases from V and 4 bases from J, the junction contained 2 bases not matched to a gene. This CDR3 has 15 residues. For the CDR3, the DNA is TGCGCCAGCAGACTAGCGGGGGGGCCCACCGGGGAGCTGTTTTTT. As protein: CASRLAGGPTGELFF.

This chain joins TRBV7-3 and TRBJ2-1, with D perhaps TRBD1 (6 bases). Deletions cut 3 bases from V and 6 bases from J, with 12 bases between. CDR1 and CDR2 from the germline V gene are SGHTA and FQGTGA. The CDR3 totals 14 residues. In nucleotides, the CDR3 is TGTGCCAGCAGCTTTTGGGGGCTAGCCAATGAGCAGTTCTTC. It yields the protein CASSFWGLANEQFF.

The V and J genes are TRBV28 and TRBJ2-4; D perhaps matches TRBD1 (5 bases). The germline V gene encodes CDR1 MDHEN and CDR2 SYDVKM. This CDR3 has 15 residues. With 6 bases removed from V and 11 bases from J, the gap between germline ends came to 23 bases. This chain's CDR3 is CASRPSIAQGSFQYF. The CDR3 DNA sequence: TGTGCCAGCAGACCGTCGATAGCCCAGGGTAGTTTTCAGTACTTC.

The CDR3 sequence is CASSQEHRANYEQYV. Here the CDR3 DNA reads TGCGCCAGCAGCCAAGAACACAGGGCTAACTACGAGCAGTACGTC. The chain combines TRBV4-3 with TRBJ2-7; D is possibly TRBD1 (6 bases). The CDR3 spans 15 residues. Per the germline V gene, CDR1 is LGHNA and CDR2 is YSLEER. V lost 0 bases, J lost 3 bases, and 12 bases lay in between.

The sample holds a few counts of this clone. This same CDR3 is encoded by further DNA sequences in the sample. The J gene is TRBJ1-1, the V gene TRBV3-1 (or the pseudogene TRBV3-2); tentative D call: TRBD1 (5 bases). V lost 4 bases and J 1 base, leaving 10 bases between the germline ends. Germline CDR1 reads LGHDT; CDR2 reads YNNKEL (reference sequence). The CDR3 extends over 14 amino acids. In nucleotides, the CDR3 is TGTGCCAGCAGCCCCTCCGGACAGAACACTGAAGCTTTCTTT. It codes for CASSPSGQNTEAFF.

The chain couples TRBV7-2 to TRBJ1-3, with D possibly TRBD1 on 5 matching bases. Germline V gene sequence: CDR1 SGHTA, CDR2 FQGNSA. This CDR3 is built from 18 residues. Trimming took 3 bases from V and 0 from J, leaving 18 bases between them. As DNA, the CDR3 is TGTGCCAGCAGCTTGTCCCCCCGACAGACGAGCTCTGGAAACACCATATATTTT. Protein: CASSLSPRQTSSGNTIYF.

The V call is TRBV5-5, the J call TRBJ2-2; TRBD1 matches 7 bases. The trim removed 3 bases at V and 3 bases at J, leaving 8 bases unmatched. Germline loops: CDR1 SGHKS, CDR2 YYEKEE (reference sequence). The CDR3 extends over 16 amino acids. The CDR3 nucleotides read TGTGCCAGCAGCTCTAGCAGGGGGAGAGACACCGGGGAGCTGTTTTTT. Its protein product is CASSSSRGRDTGELFF.

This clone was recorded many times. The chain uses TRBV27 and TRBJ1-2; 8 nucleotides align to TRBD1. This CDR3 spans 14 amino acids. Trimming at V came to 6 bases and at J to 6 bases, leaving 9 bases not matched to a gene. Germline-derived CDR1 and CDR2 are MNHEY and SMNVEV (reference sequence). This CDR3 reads CASRPRQGWDGYTF. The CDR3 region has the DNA TGTGCCAGCAGACCTCGACAGGGGTGGGATGGCTACACCTTC.

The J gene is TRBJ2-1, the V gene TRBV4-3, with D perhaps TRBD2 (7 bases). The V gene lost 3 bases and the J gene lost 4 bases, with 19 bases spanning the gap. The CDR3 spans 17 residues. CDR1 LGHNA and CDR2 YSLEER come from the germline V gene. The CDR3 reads CASSQEPNGGHYNEQFF. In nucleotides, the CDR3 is TGCGCCAGCAGCCAGGAACCGAACGGGGGGCATTACAATGAGCAGTTCTTC.

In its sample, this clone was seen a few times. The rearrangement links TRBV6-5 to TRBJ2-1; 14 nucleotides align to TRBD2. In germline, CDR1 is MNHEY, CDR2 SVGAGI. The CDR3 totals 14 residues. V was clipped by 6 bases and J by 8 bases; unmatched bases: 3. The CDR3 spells CASRTSGGVDEQFF. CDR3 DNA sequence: TGTGCCAGCAGGACTAGCGGGGGGGTCGATGAGCAGTTCTTC.

The chain's CDR3 is CASSLIAGGHPDTQYF. The CDR3 DNA sequence: TGTGCCAGCAGCCTAATAGCGGGGGGGCATCCAGATACGCAGTATTTT. The chain couples TRBV28 to TRBJ2-3; 11 bases fit TRBD2. With V trimmed by 6 bases and J by 4 bases, 9 bases remained unmatched. Germline CDR1 MDHEN, CDR2 SYDVKM. This CDR3 is 16 amino acids long. The entire variable domain, with the rest obtained from reference TRBV28 and TRBJ2-3, is as follows: DVKVTQSSRYLVKRTGEKVFLECVQDMDHENMFWYRQDPGLGLRLIYFSYDVKMKEKGDIPEGYSVSREKKERFSLILESASTNQTSMYLCASSLIAGGHPDTQYFGPGTRLTVL.

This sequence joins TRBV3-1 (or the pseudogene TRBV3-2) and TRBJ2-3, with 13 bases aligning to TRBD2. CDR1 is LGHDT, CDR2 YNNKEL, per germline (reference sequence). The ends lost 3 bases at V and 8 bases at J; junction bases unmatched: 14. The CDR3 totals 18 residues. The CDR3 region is CASSQGLAGTRRTGTQYF. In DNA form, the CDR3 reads TGTGCCAGCAGCCAGGGACTAGCGGGGACGCGTAGAACGGGTACGCAGTATTTT.

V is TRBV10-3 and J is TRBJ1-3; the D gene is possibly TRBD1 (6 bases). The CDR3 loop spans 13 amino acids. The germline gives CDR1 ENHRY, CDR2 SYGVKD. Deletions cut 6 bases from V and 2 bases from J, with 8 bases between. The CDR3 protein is CAIRTGPGNTIYF. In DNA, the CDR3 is TGTGCCATCAGGACAGGTCCTGGAAACACCATATATTTT.

The CDR3 DNA is TGTGCCAGCAGCCAATGGACAGGGTCTTCCGGTGAAGCTTTCTTT. Its translation: CASSQWTGSSGEAFF. The V and J genes are TRBV14 and TRBJ1-1; 8 bases line up with TRBD1. V lost 2 bases and J lost 7; bases outside the gene matches: 9. The CDR3 totals 15 residues. Germline V gives CDR1 SGHDN, CDR2 FVKESK.

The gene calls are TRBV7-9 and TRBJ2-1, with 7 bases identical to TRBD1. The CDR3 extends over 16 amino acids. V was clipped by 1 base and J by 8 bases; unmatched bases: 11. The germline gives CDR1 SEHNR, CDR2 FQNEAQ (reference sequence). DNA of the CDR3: TGTGCCAGCAGCTTAGTAACAGGGGACGTATCCGATGAGCAGTTCTTC. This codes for CASSLVTGDVSDEQFF.

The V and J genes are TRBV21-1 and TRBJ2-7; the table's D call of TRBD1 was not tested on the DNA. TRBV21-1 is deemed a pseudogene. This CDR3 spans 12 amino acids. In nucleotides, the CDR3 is TGTGCCAGTTGGACAGTGGATTACGAGCAGTACGTC. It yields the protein CASWTVDYEQYV.

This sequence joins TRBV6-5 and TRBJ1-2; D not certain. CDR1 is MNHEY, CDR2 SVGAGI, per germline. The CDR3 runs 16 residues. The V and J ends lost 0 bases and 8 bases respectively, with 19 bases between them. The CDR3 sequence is CASSYSHPVAAEGYTF. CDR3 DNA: TGTGCCAGCAGTTACTCACACCCCGTTGCGGCTGAAGGCTACACCTTC.

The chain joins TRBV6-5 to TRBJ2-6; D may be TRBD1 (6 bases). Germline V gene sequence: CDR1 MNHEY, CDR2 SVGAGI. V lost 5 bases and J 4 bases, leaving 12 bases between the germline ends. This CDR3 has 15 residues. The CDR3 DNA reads TGTGCCAGCAGTCAAACAGGGCCCGGGGCCAACGTCCTGACTTTC. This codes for CASSQTGPGANVLTF.

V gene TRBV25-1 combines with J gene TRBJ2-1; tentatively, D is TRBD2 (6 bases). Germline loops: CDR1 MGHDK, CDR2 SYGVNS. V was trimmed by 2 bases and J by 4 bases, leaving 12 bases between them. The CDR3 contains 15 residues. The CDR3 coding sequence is TGTGCCAGCAGTGAAGGCGGGACCGATTACAATGAGCAGTTCTTC. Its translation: CASSEGGTDYNEQFF.

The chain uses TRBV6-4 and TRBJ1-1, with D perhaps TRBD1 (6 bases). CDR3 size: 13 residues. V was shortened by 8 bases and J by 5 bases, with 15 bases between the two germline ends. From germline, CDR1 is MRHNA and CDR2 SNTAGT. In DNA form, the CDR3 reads TGTGCCAGCGTAGGGGGAGGGGATACTGAAGCTTTCTTT. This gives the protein CASVGGGDTEAFF.

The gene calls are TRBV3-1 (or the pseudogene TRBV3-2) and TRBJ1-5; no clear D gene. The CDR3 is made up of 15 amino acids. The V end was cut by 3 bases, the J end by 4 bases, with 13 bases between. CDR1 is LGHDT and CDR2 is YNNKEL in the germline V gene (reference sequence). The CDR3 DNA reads TGTGCCAGCAGCCACGATTCGGGTATGAATCAGCCCCAGCATTTT. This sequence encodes CASSHDSGMNQPQHF.

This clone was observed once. CDR3 sequence (DNA): TGTGCCAGCAGCCCTAGACTAGCGGGGTTCACAGATACGCAGTATTTT. It specifies CASSPRLAGFTDTQYF. This chain uses TRBV3-1 (or the pseudogene TRBV3-2) with TRBJ2-3; 11 bases are shared with TRBD2. Germline V gene sequence: CDR1 LGHDT, CDR2 YNNKEL (reference sequence). CDR3 length equals 16 residues. The V gene end was trimmed by 4 bases and the J gene end by 2 bases; junction bases not matched to a gene: 5.